This record looks at one T cell receptor beta chain sequence and its context. This same CDR3 is encoded by further DNA sequences in the sample. This entry comes from a study of cytomegalovirus exposure and HLA in healthy donors. Germline CDR1 KGHSH, CDR2 LQKENI. The V end lost 2 bases, the J end lost 2 bases, and 6 bases lay between the germline ends. There are 13 residues in the CDR3. In the PCR, 60 Vbeta and 13 Jbeta primers were used. Sequencing was performed with immunoSEQ multiplex PCR; in TCRdb, only in-frame clones are kept and a portion is missing. The data hold 150,000 to 200,000 clones, with around 79% observed a single time.

The sequence was collected from a woman under 40 in good health and CMV-seropositive. The rearrangement uses TRBV18 and TRBJ2-5; no clear D gene. Specimen: PBMCs. The CDR3 coding sequence is TGTGCCAGCTCACCAGGGCTTCAAGAGACCCAGTACTTC. It encodes CASSPGLQETQYF.